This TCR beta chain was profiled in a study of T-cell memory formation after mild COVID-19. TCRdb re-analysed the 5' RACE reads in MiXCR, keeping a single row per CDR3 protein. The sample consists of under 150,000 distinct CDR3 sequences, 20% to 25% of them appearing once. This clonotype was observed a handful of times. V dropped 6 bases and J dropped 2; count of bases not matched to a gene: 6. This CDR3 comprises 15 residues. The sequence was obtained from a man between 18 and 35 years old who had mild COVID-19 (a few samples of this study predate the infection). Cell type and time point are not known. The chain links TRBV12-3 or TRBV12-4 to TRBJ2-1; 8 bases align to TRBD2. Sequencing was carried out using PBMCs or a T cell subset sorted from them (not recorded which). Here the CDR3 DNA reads TGTGCCAGCAGCACCACTAGCGGCACCTACAATGAGCAGTTCTTC. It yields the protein CASSTTSGTYNEQFF.